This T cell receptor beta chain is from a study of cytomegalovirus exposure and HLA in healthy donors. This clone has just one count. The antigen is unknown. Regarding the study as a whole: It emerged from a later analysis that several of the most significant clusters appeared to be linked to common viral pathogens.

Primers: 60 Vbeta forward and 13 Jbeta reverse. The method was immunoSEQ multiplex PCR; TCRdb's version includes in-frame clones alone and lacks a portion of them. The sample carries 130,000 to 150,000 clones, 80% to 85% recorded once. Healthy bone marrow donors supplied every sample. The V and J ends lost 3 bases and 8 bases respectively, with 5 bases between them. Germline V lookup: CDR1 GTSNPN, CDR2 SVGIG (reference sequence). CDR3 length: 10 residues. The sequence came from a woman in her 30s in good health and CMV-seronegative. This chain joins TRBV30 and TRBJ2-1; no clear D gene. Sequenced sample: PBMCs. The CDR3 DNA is TGTGCCTGGAGCCGCGATGAGCAGTTCTTC. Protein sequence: CAWSRDEQFF.